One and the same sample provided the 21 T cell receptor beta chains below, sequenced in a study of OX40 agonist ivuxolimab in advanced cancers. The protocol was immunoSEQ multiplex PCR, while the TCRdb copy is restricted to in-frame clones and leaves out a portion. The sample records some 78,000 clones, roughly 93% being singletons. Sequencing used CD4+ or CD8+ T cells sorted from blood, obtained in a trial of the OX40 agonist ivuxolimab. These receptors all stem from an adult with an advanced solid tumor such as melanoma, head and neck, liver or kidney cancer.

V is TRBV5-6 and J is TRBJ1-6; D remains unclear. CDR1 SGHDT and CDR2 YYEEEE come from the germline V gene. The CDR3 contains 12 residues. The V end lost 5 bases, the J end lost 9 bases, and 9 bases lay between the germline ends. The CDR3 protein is CASSFSGSPLHF. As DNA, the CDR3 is TGTGCCAGCAGTTTTAGTGGTTCACCCCTCCACTTT.

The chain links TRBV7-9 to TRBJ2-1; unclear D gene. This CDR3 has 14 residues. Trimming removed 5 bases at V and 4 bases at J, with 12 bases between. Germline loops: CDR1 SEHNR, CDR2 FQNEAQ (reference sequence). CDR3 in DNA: TGTGCCAGCAGCCCGGGTCTAAAATACAATGAGCAGTTCTTC. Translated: CASSPGLKYNEQFF.

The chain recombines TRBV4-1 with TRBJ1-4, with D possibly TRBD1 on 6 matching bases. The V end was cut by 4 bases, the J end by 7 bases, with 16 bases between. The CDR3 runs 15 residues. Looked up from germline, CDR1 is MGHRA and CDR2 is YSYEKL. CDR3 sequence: CASSPGQQGGEKLFF. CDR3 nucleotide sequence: TGCGCCAGCAGCCCAGGCCAACAGGGAGGTGAAAAACTGTTTTTT.

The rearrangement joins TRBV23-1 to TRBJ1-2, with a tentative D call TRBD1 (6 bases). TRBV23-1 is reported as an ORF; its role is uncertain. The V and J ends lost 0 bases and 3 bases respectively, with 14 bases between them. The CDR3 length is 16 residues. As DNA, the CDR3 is TGCGCCAGCAGTCAATCGTCTCTGGGACACCACTATGGCTACACCTTC. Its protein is CASSQSSLGHHYGYTF.

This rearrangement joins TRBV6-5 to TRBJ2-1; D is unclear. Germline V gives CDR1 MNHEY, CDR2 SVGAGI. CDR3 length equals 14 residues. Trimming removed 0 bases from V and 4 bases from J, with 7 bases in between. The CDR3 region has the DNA TGTGCCAGCAGTTACTCAGGGATATACAATGAGCAGTTCTTC. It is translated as CASSYSGIYNEQFF.

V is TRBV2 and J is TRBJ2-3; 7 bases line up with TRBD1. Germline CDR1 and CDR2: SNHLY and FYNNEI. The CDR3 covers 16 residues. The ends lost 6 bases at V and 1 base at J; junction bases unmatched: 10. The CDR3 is CASSARQGWGTDTQYF. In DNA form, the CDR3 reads TGTGCCAGCAGCGCTCGACAGGGATGGGGCACAGATACGCAGTATTTT. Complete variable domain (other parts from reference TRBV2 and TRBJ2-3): EPEVTQTPSHQVTQMGQEVILRCVPISNHLYFYWYRQILGQKVEFLVSFYNNEISEKSEIFDDQFSVERPDGSNFTLKIRSTKLEDSAMYFCASSARQGWGTDTQYFGPGTRLTVL.

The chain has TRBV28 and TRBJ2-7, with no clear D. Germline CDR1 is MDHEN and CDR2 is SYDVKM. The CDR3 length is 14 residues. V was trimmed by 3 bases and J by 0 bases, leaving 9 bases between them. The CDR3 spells CASSFPYNSYEQYF. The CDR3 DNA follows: TGTGCCAGCAGTTTCCCTTACAACTCCTACGAGCAGTACTTC. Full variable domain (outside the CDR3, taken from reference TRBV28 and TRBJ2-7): DVKVTQSSRYLVKRTGEKVFLECVQDMDHENMFWYRQDPGLGLRLIYFSYDVKMKEKGDIPEGYSVSREKKERFSLILESASTNQTSMYLCASSFPYNSYEQYFGPGTRLTVT.

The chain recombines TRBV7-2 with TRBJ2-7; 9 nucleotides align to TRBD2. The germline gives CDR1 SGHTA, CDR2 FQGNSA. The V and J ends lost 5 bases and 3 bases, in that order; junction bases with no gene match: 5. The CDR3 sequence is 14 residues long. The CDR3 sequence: CASSRGLAGYEQYF. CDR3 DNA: TGTGCCAGCAGCCGGGGACTAGCAGGCTACGAGCAGTACTTC.

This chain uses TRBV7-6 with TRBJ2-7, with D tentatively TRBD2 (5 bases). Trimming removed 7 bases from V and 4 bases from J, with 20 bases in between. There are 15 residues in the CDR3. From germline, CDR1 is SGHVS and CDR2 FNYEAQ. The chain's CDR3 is CASTRGFSRLYEQYF. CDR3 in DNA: TGTGCCAGCACCCGGGGATTTAGCCGCCTTTACGAGCAGTACTTC.

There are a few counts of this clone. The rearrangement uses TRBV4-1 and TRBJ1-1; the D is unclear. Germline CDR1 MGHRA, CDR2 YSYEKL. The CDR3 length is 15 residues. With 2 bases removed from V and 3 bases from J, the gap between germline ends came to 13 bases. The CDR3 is CASSQKRGVDTEAFF. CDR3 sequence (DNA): TGCGCCAGCAGCCAAAAGCGCGGAGTGGACACTGAAGCTTTCTTT.

CDR3 sequence reads: CASRIGPGQPQHF. CDR3 DNA: TGCGCCAGCAGAATAGGACCAGGACAGCCCCAGCATTTT. The chain uses TRBV5-1 and TRBJ1-5; the D is unclear. CDR3 size: 13 residues. V lost 5 bases, J lost 7 bases, and 13 bases lay in between. The germline gives CDR1 SGHRS, CDR2 YFSETQ.

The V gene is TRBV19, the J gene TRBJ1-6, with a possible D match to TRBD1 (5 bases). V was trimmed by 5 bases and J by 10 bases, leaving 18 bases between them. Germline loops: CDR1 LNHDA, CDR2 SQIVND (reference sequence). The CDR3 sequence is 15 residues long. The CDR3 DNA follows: TGTGCCAGTAGTCAGCCGGGACCAGGTAACTCACCCCTCCACTTT. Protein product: CASSQPGPGNSPLHF.

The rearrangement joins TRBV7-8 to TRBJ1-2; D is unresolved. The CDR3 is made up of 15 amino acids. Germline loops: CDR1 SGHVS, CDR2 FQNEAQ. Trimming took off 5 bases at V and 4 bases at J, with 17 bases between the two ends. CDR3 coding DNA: TGTGCCAGCAGCCCGAGGATAGGAAAACCCTATGGCTACACCTTC. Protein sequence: CASSPRIGKPYGYTF.

CDR3 nucleotides: TGTGCCAGCAGCACGACACAGGGGGTCCTCCACTTT. Translating it yields CASSTTQGVLHF. J is TRBJ1-6 and V is TRBV27, with 8 bases identical to TRBD1. The CDR3 extends over 12 amino acids. Germline V gene sequence: CDR1 MNHEY, CDR2 SMNVEV (reference sequence). The trim removed 6 bases at V and 15 bases at J, leaving 7 bases unmatched.

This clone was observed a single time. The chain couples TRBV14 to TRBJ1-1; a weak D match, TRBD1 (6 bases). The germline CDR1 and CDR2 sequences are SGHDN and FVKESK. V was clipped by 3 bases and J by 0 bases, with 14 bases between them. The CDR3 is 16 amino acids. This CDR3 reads CASSHHTGTLNTEAFF. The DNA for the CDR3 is TGTGCCAGCAGCCACCATACCGGGACACTGAACACTGAAGCTTTCTTT.

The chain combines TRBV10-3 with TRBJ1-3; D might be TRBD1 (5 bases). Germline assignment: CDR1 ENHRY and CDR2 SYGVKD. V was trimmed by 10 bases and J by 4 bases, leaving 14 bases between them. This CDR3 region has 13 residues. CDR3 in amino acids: CATTVSGGNTIYF. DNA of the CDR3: TGTGCCACGACAGTTTCGGGGGGAAACACCATATATTTT.

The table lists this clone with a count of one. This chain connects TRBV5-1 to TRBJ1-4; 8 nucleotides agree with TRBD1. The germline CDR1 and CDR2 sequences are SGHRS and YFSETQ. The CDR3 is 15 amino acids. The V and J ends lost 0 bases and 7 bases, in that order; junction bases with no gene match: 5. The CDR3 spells CASSLEGTGFEKLFF. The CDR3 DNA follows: TGCGCCAGCAGCTTGGAGGGGACAGGTTTTGAAAAACTGTTTTTT.

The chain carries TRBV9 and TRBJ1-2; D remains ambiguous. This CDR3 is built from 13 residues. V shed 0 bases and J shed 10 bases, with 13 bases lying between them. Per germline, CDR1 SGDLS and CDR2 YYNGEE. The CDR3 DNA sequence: TGTGCCAGCAGCGTAGCTAGAGGCAAGATCTACACCTTC. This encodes CASSVARGKIYTF.

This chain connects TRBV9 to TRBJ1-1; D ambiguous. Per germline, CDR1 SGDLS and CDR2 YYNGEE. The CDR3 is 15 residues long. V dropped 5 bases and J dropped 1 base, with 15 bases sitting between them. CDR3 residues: CASRSSSPRNTEAFF. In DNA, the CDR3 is TGTGCCAGCAGGAGTAGTAGCCCTCGGAACACTGAAGCTTTCTTT.

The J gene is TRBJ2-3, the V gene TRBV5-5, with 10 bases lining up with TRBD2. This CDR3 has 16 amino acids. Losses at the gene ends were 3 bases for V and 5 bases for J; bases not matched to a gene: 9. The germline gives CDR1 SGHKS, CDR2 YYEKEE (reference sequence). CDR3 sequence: CASSSHPAGGVDTQYF. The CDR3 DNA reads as TGTGCCAGCAGCTCGCATCCAGCGGGAGGGGTAGATACGCAGTATTTT.

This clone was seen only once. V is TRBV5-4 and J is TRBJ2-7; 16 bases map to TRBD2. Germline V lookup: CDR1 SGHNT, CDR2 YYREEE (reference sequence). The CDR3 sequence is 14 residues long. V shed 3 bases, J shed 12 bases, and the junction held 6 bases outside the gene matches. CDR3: CASSSGLAGGGWYF. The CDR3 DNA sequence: TGTGCCAGCAGCTCGGGACTAGCGGGAGGGGGGTGGTACTTC.